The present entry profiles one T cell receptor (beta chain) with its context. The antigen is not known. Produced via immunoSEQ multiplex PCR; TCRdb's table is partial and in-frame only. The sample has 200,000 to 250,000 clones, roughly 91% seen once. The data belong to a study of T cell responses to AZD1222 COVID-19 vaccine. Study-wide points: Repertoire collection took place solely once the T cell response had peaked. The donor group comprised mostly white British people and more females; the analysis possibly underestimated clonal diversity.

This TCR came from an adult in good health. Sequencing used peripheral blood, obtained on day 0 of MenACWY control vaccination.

CDR3 residues: CASSNTHRDDNQPQHF. The CDR3 nucleotides are TGTGCCAGCAGCAACACTCACAGGGACGACAATCAGCCCCAGCATTTT. This chain connects TRBV21-1 to TRBJ1-5; TRBD1, the D gene given by the table, was not confirmed from the DNA. TRBV21-1 is flagged as a pseudogene. This CDR3 comprises 16 residues.